One and the same sample provided the 4 T cell receptor beta chains below, sequenced in a study of T cell responses to AZD1222 COVID-19 vaccine. Measured with immunoSEQ multiplex PCR; TCRdb has only the in-frame clones, and not every one. The repertoire has approximately 100,000 clones, less than 90% of them found once; the top ten carry 3.5% to 4.5%. Specimen: peripheral blood, collected on day 0 of AZD1222 vaccination. These receptors originate from an adult in good health.

The chain employs TRBV15 and TRBJ2-1; D is unclear. Trimming removed 2 bases from V and 4 bases from J, with 6 bases in between. This CDR3 spans 13 amino acids. Germline V gives CDR1 LNHNV, CDR2 YYDKDF (reference sequence). This CDR3 is CATSRTTYNEQFF. For the CDR3, the DNA is TGTGCCACCAGCAGAACTACGTACAATGAGCAGTTCTTC. The complete variable domain, with remaining parts taken from reference TRBV15 and TRBJ2-1, reads DAMVIQNPRYQVTQFGKPVTLSCSQTLNHNVMYWYQQKSSQAPKLLFHYYDKDFNNEADTPDNFQSRRPNTSFCFLDIRSPGLGDTAMYLCATSRTTYNEQFFGPGTRLTVL.

The chain couples TRBV27 to TRBJ1-1; D is possibly TRBD1 (6 bases). The germline V and J ends were trimmed by 0 bases and 5 bases, with 13 bases remaining between them. This CDR3 region has 15 residues. Germline V lookup: CDR1 MNHEY, CDR2 SMNVEV (reference sequence). Written as DNA, the CDR3 is TGTGCCAGCAGTTTATCGAACGGGGGCAGAACTGAAGCTTTCTTT. Amino acid sequence: CASSLSNGGRTEAFF.

This sequence joins TRBV27 and TRBJ2-5, with 7 bases matching TRBD2. CDR1 is MNHEY and CDR2 is SMNVEV in the germline V gene (reference sequence). The CDR3 spans 13 residues. After removal of 4 bases from V and 11 bases from J, the junction contained 10 bases not matched to a gene. The CDR3 protein is CASSYGRGRGQYF. The CDR3 region has the DNA TGTGCCAGCAGTTATGGGAGGGGCCGGGGGCAGTACTTC.

V usage is TRBV2 and J usage is TRBJ2-7; TRBD2 agrees at 11 bases. CDR3 length: 15 amino acids. Germline loops: CDR1 SNHLY, CDR2 FYNNEI. The J segment lost 2 bases and the V segment lost 5 bases, leaving 5 bases of the junction unmatched. This CDR3 reads CASSLYSGGAYEQYF. CDR3 bases: TGTGCCAGCAGTCTATATAGCGGGGGGGCCTACGAGCAGTACTTC. Looking up the rest from reference TRBV2 and TRBJ2-7 gives the full variable domain: EPEVTQTPSHQVTQMGQEVILRCVPISNHLYFYWYRQILGQKVEFLVSFYNNEISEKSEIFDDQFSVERPDGSNFTLKIRSTKLEDSAMYFCASSLYSGGAYEQYFGPGTRLTVT.